These T cell receptor beta chains were read from a single sample in a study of technical replicates of blood from a few donors. Profiled with immunoSEQ multiplex PCR; TCRdb holds only in-frame clones, not every one. The table has tens of thousands of clones, roughly 90% seen once; the top ten hold roughly 4.9%. The sample comprised PBMCs. The source of these receptors is a human donor in good health. Some clones in this sample may be carry-over from other donors' samples. Each CDR3 is given with its conserved first and last residue. Fields, in order: D gene, J gene, V gene, clone size, CDR3 DNA, CDR3 protein. A D gene is named only where the DNA matches it firmly. Clone size is stated in some rows and not others, as once, few, many or a class when expanded.

TRBD2 | TRBJ2-7 | TRBV4-3 | - | TGCGCCAGCAGCCAAGAGGATAGCGGGAGATACGAGCAGTACTTC | CASSQEDSGRYEQYF
TRBD2 | TRBJ2-7 | TRBV19 | - | TGTGCCAGTAGTACCGCGGTTTTGGGTAGCGGGGGAGCCTACGAGCAGTACTTC | CASSTAVLGSGGAYEQYF
- | TRBJ2-7 | TRBV30 | - | TGTGCCTGGAGTGTAGGGGTTGACGAGCAGTACTTC | CAWSVGVDEQYF
- | TRBJ2-4 | TRBV18 | once | TGTGCCAGCTCTCTATTACAGGATTTAGGCATTCAGTACTTC | CASSLLQDLGIQYF
- | TRBJ2-5 | TRBV13 | - | TGTGCCAGCAGCGCGCGGCCCCGGACTGCGCCCGGGGAGACCCAGTACTTC | CASSARPRTAPGETQYF
- | TRBJ1-1 | TRBV29-1 | once | TGCAGCGTGCTCGCTAACAGGGCGAACACTGAAGCTTTCTTT | CSVLANRANTEAFF
- | TRBJ2-5 | TRBV5-1 | - | TGCGCCAGCAGCTTGGACTTTTCGGAGACCCAGTACTTC | CASSLDFSETQYF
- | TRBJ2-7 | TRBV6-1 | - | TGTGCCAGCAGCCGGGACTTCCCGCCCTACGAGCAGTACTTC | CASSRDFPPYEQYF
TRBD1 | TRBJ2-7 | TRBV2 | - | TGTGCCAGCGGTAAAGAAAAGGGACAGCTTTACGAGCAGTACTTC | CASGKEKGQLYEQYF
- | TRBJ1-5 | TRBV7-9 | - | TGTGCCAGCAGCACCACAATGGCCGAGGGCGCCTATAGCAATCAGCCCCAGCATTTT | CASSTTMAEGAYSNQPQHF
- | TRBJ1-5 | TRBV6-1 | - | TGTGCCAGCAGTGTAGAGGCAGCCATTAGCAATCAGCCCCAGCATTTT | CASSVEAAISNQPQHF
- | TRBJ2-7 | TRBV30 | - | TGTGCCTGGAGTGGGGCCCCCTTCGAGCAGTACTTC | CAWSGAPFEQYF
- | TRBJ1-6 | TRBV7-6 | - | TGTGCCAGCAGCTTAAGCAGGGGCGATTCACCCCTCCACTTT | CASSLSRGDSPLHF
- | TRBJ1-5 | TRBV6-1 | - | TGTGCCAGCAGTCCTACGCATCAGCCCCAGCATTTT | CASSPTHQPQHF
TRBD2 | TRBJ2-3 | TRBV7-8 | - | TGTGCCAGCAGCTTAAGAGCGGGGGGGCACGCAGATACGCAGTATTTT | CASSLRAGGHADTQYF
- | TRBJ1-1 | TRBV7-3 | - | TGTGCCAGCAGCTCGCAGGCAAACACTGAAGCTTTCTTT | CASSSQANTEAFF
TRBD1 | TRBJ1-4 | TRBV15 | - | TGTGCCACCAGCAGAGCAGGACAGGGACTGGGCAAACTGTTTTTT | CATSRAGQGLGKLFF
TRBD1 | TRBJ2-5 | TRBV5-5 | - | TGTGCCAGCAGCTTGGGGACAGGGTTCCAAGAGACCCAGTACTTC | CASSLGTGFQETQYF
TRBD1 | TRBJ1-5 | TRBV27 | - | TGTGCCAGCAGAGCCAGTCAGGGGGTCAATCAGCCCCAGCATTTT | CASRASQGVNQPQHF
- | TRBJ2-6 | TRBV7-9 | few | TGTGCCAGCAGCTTAGCCTATGCCCACTCTGGGGCCAACGTCCTGACTTTC | CASSLAYAHSGANVLTF
TRBD1 | TRBJ1-5 | TRBV7-9 | - | TGTGCCAGCAGCCCGACAGGGCCCGATCAGCCCCAGCATTTT | CASSPTGPDQPQHF
- | TRBJ1-4 | TRBV2 | - | TGTGCCAGCGATGCAGATTTGGCAACTAATGAAAAACTGTTTTTT | CASDADLATNEKLFF
TRBD2 | TRBJ2-7 | TRBV7-3 | once | TGTGCCAGCAGCTTAATAGCGGGACCTTACGAGCAGTACTTC | CASSLIAGPYEQYF
TRBD2 | TRBJ2-5 | TRBV9 | - | TGTGCCAGCAGCGTAACGGCGAGTAGCGGGGGTTGGGAGACCCAGTACTTC | CASSVTASSGGWETQYF
- | TRBJ1-2 | TRBV6-6 | - | TGTGCCAGCAGTTACTCGGAGTCTGCGGATGGCTACACCTTC | CASSYSESADGYTF
TRBD2 | TRBJ2-7 | TRBV2 | - | TGTGCCAGCGGGACTAGCTTCTCCTACGAGCAGTACTTC | CASGTSFSYEQYF
TRBD1 | TRBJ1-4 | TRBV7-9 | - | TGTGCCAGCAGCGAAACCGGGACAGGGGGTGAAAAACTGTTTTTT | CASSETGTGGEKLFF
TRBD2 | TRBJ2-2 | TRBV5-5 | - | TGTGCCAGCAGCCTTGGGACTAGCGGGAACACCGGGGAGCTGTTTTTT | CASSLGTSGNTGELFF
TRBD2 | TRBJ2-6 | TRBV4-2 | - | TGTGCCAGCAGCCAAGATTCTCCATGGGGGGGGTACGGGGCCAACGTCCTGACTTTC | CASSQDSPWGGYGANVLTF
- | TRBJ2-1 | TRBV5-1 | - | TGCGCCAGCAGCAACGGACAGACCTACAATGAGCAGTTCTTC | CASSNGQTYNEQFF
- | TRBJ2-5 | TRBV19 | - | TGTGCCAGTAGCGGGGGGCACCAAGAGACCCAGTACTTC | CASSGGHQETQYF
- | TRBJ2-1 | TRBV7-2 | - | TGTGCCAGCAGCAAAGGACAGATATACAATGAGCAGTTCTTC | CASSKGQIYNEQFF